The 20 T cell receptor beta chains in this list originate from one sample, sequenced in a study of cytomegalovirus exposure and HLA in healthy donors. It was with 60 Vbeta and 13 Jbeta primers that the PCR ran. Sequencing was performed with immunoSEQ multiplex PCR; in TCRdb, only in-frame clones are kept and a portion is missing. The table has more than 85,000 clones, 70% to 85% seen once; the top ten hold roughly 5.6%. The sample taken for sequencing was PBMCs. Receptor source: a man under 40 in good health and CMV-seropositive.

The chain uses TRBV6-1 and TRBJ2-5, with 9 bases identical to TRBD2. The CDR3 loop spans 17 amino acids. V gave up 2 bases and J gave up 4 bases; unmatched junction bases: 11. Germline V gene lookup returns CDR1 MNHNS and CDR2 SASEGT. Written as DNA, the CDR3 is TGTGCCAGCAGTGAACCTTCACTAGCGGGTGGGGCAGAGACCCAGTACTTC. Translation gives CASSEPSLAGGAETQYF.

This clone occurred once. The J gene is TRBJ2-3, the V gene TRBV5-1, with 9 positions matching TRBD2. The ends lost 1 base at V and 2 bases at J; junction bases unmatched: 5. Per germline, CDR1 SGHRS and CDR2 YFSETQ. The CDR3 loop spans 16 amino acids. The CDR3 nucleotides are TGCGCCAGCAGCTTGATTGCGGGGGGGGACACAGATACGCAGTATTTT. Amino acid sequence: CASSLIAGGDTDTQYF.

The CDR3 reads CASSYTGGPGDGELFF. CDR3 nucleotides: TGTGCCAGCAGTTATACGGGGGGGCCGGGGGACGGGGAGCTGTTTTTT. The chain has TRBV6-5 and TRBJ2-2, with TRBD2 identical over 8 bases. Germline CDR1 MNHEY, CDR2 SVGAGI. The V segment lost 3 bases and the J segment 7 bases; nucleotides outside the gene matches: 10. The CDR3 length is 16 residues.

The chain recombines TRBV4-1 with TRBJ1-1; D gene unclear. V lost 0 bases and J lost 1, with 9 bases in between. CDR3 length: 15 amino acids. Germline V gene data show CDR1 as MGHRA and CDR2 as YSYEKL. CDR3 region: CASSQERGRNTEAFF. The CDR3 DNA sequence: TGCGCCAGCAGCCAAGAACGAGGGCGGAACACTGAAGCTTTCTTT.

The chain joins TRBV19 to TRBJ1-6; D is perhaps TRBD1 (5 bases). Germline V gene lookup returns CDR1 LNHDA and CDR2 SQIVND (reference sequence). V lost 2 bases and J lost 5, with 16 bases in between. The CDR3 is made up of 17 amino acids. CDR3 DNA: TGTGCCAGTAGTATATCTGGGGGGACTCAAAATAATTCACCCCTCCACTTT. Translating it yields CASSISGGTQNNSPLHF.

The chain employs TRBV6-1 and TRBJ2-7; 13 bases map to TRBD2. Germline-derived CDR1 and CDR2 are MNHNS and SASEGT. Trimming at V came to 10 bases and at J to 1 base, leaving 7 bases not matched to a gene. CDR3 length equals 15 residues. CDR3 nucleotides: TGTGCCACTGGGACTAGCGGGGTCCTATCCTACGAGCAGTACTTC. It codes for CATGTSGVLSYEQYF.

The gene calls are TRBV4-2 and TRBJ2-7; unclear D gene. Trimming removed 0 bases at V and 6 bases at J, with 15 bases between. CDR1 is LGHNA and CDR2 is YNFKEQ in the germline V gene. CDR3 length: 15 amino acids. The CDR3 loop reads CASSQDILVLSEQYF. CDR3 nucleotides: TGTGCCAGCAGCCAAGATATCCTAGTCTTAAGCGAGCAGTACTTC.

The chain joins TRBV11-3 to TRBJ1-2, with a tentative D call TRBD1 (5 bases). Deletions cut 0 bases from V and 2 bases from J, with 10 bases between. CDR1 SGHNT and CDR2 YENEEA come from the germline V gene. This CDR3 comprises 15 residues. The DNA for the CDR3 is TGTGCCAGCAGCTTAGATCAGGGACTAAACTATGGCTACACCTTC. Translation: CASSLDQGLNYGYTF. Supplemented by reference TRBV11-3 and TRBJ1-2, the full variable domain reads EAGVVQSPRYKIIEKKQPVAFWCNPISGHNTLYWYLQNLGQGPELLIRYENEEAVDDSQLPKDRFSAERLKGVDSTLKIQPAELGDSAVYLCASSLDQGLNYGYTFGSGTRLTVV.

The chain combines TRBV2 with TRBJ2-3; the match to TRBD2 covers 16 bases. The CDR3 contains 17 residues. With V trimmed by 8 bases and J by 4 bases, 9 bases remained unmatched. The germline V gene has CDR1 SNHLY and CDR2 FYNNEI. CDR3 coding DNA: TGTGCCAGCGGGACTAGCGGGGGGGCCGAGGGGGCAGATACGCAGTATTTT. Protein product: CASGTSGGAEGADTQYF.

The chain links TRBV5-6 to TRBJ2-7, with D possibly being TRBD2 (5 bases). This CDR3 has 11 amino acids. Germline lookup yields CDR1 SGHDT and CDR2 YYEEEE. V lost 4 bases and J lost 7, with 9 bases in between. The CDR3 is CASSTGEEQYF. Here the CDR3 DNA reads TGTGCCAGCAGCACCGGGGAGGAGCAGTACTTC.

This chain links TRBV7-6 with TRBJ2-1, with TRBD2 matching 7 bases. The CDR3 runs 12 residues. V shed 5 bases, J shed 10 bases, and the junction held 5 bases outside the gene matches. Germline V gene data show CDR1 as SGHVS and CDR2 as FNYEAQ. For the CDR3, the DNA is TGTGCCAGCAGCCACAGCGGGGTGGAGCAGTTCTTC. This gives the protein CASSHSGVEQFF.

V is TRBV18 and J is TRBJ2-3; D remains unclear. V lost 5 bases and J lost 5, with 8 bases in between. Germline V CDR1 and CDR2: KGHSH, LQKENI. The CDR3 has 12 residues. This CDR3 reads CASSFLLDTQYF. CDR3 nucleotides: TGTGCCAGCTCATTTTTACTAGATACGCAGTATTTT.

This clone has only one observation. The gene calls are TRBV5-1 and TRBJ2-1; TRBD2 agrees at 10 bases. V lost 0 bases to trimming and J lost 4 bases; unmatched junction nucleotides: 4. The CDR3 is 16 amino acids. The germline CDR1 and CDR2 sequences are SGHRS and YFSETQ. The CDR3 DNA follows: TGCGCCAGCAGCTTGGACCCGGGACTAGCGTACAATGAGCAGTTCTTC. This encodes CASSLDPGLAYNEQFF.

The rearrangement links TRBV7-9 to TRBJ1-1; possibly TRBD1 for D (6 bases). CDR3 length: 16 residues. Trimming cost V 6 bases and J 4 bases, with 21 bases left between them. Germline CDR1 reads SEHNR; CDR2 reads FQNEAQ (reference sequence). CDR3 region: CASSSGLVGAGTEAFF. CDR3 sequence (DNA): TGTGCCAGCAGTTCCGGACTGGTGGGGGCAGGCACTGAAGCTTTCTTT.

The CDR3 sequence is CASSSRTGGLSSYEQYF. CDR3 in DNA: TGTGCCAGTAGTTCCCGGACAGGGGGCTTGAGCTCCTACGAGCAGTACTTC. The rearrangement links TRBV19 to TRBJ2-7; 11 nucleotides line up with TRBD1. The V gene's germline CDR1 is LNHDA and CDR2 SQIVND (reference sequence). V lost 5 bases and J lost 0; bases outside the gene matches: 9. The CDR3 sequence is 17 residues long.

V gene TRBV4-3 combines with J gene TRBJ2-5; D might be TRBD2 (5 bases). The DNA end lines up better with TRBJ2-7; the J call may be wrong. The germline CDR1 and CDR2 sequences are LGHNA and YSLEER. The CDR3 is made up of 16 amino acids. CDR3 nucleotides: TGCGCCAGCAGCCAAGATTTGGGCTTGGGAGCCTACGAGCAGTACTTC. This encodes CASSQDLGLGAYEQYF.

The V gene is TRBV7-9, the J gene TRBJ1-2, with 9 bases matching TRBD1. The V segment lost 5 bases and the J segment 4 bases; nucleotides outside the gene matches: 8. The CDR3 is made up of 15 amino acids. CDR1 is SEHNR, CDR2 FQNEAQ, per germline (reference sequence). CDR3 in amino acids: CASSVGTGNPYGYTF. Here the CDR3 DNA reads TGTGCCAGCAGCGTCGGGACAGGGAATCCCTATGGCTACACCTTC.

The V and J genes are TRBV5-6 and TRBJ1-5; D is possibly TRBD1 (5 bases). This CDR3 is built from 14 residues. CDR1 is SGHDT and CDR2 is YYEEEE in the germline V gene. The germline V and J ends were trimmed by 0 bases and 13 bases, with 17 bases remaining between them. Written as DNA, the CDR3 is TGTGCCAGCAGCTTGGCTGGTGTGGGGCGTCTTCAGCATTTT. Encoded protein: CASSLAGVGRLQHF.

The CDR3 reads CASRQTGGAEVKAFF. In DNA form, the CDR3 reads TGTGCCAGCAGACAGACAGGAGGCGCTGAGGTAAAAGCTTTCTTT. The gene calls are TRBV6-1 and TRBJ1-1; perhaps TRBD1 as D (6 bases). The CDR3 spans 15 residues. CDR1 MNHNS and CDR2 SASEGT come from the germline V gene. V lost 6 bases to trimming and J lost 9 bases, with 23 bases between them.

This clone was seen a single time. The CDR3 region is CASRTSGGALYEQFF. DNA for the CDR3: TGCGCCAGCAGAACTAGCGGGGGGGCCTTGTATGAGCAGTTCTTC. V is TRBV5-1 and J is TRBJ2-1, with 13 bases fitting TRBD2. Trimming at V came to 5 bases and at J to 8 bases, leaving 7 bases not matched to a gene. Germline CDR1 reads SGHRS; CDR2 reads YFSETQ. The CDR3 sequence is 15 residues long.